This T cell receptor beta chain came from a study of CD4+ T cells in melanoma. Study conclusions and caveats: A reported correlation linked neoantigen-specific CD4+ T cells to CD8+, macrophage and B cell function.

V dropped 3 bases and J dropped 3 bases, with 8 bases sitting between them. Germline CDR1 reads KGHSH; CDR2 reads LQKENI. The length of the CDR3 is 13 residues. With regard to this clone: Its antigen is unknown.

Measured with immunoSEQ multiplex PCR; TCRdb has only the in-frame clones, and not every one. The repertoire holds 110,000 to 150,000 clones, about nine tenths seen once, with more than 1.5% in the top ten. The clonotype comes from a human donor with melanoma. The chain carries TRBV18 and TRBJ1-2, with D unclear. This CDR3 reads CASSPAAHYGYTF. CDR3 coding DNA: TGTGCCAGCTCACCCGCAGCTCACTATGGCTACACCTTC.